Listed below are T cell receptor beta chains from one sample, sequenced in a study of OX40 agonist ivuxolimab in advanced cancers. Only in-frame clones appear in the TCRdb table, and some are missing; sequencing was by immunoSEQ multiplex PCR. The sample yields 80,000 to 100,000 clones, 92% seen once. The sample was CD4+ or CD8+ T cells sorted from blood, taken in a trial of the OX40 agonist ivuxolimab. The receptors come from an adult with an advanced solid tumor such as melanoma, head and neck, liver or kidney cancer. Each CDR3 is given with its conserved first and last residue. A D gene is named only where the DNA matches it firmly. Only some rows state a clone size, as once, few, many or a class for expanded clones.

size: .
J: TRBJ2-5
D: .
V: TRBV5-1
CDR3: CASSLAPGYQETQYF
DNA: TGCGCCAGCAGCTTGGCCCCCGGATACCAAGAGACCCAGTACTTC

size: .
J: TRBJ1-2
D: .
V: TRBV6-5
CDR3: CASIQRAANYGYTF
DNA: TGTGCCAGCATCCAAAGGGCGGCTAACTATGGCTACACCTTC

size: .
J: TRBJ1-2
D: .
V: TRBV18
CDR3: CASSPELGGYTF
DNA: TGTGCCAGCTCACCAGAACTCGGTGGCTACACCTTC

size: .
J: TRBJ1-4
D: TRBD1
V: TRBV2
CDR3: CASRRTGAENEKLFF
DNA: TGTGCCAGCAGGAGGACAGGGGCTGAGAATGAAAAACTGTTTTTT

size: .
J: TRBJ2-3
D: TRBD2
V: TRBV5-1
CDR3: CASSLGASGGSDTQYF
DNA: TGCGCCAGCAGCTTGGGGGCTAGCGGGGGTAGTGATACGCAGTATTTT

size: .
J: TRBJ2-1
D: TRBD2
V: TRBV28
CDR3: CASSLRAGGNEQFF
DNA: TGTGCCAGCAGTTTACGAGCGGGAGGGAATGAGCAGTTCTTC

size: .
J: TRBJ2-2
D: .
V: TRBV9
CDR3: CASSPGLTTGELFF
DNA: TGTGCCAGCAGCCCTGGACTCACCACCGGGGAGCTGTTTTTT

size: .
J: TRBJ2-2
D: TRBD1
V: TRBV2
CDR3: CASRDRINTGELFF
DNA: TGTGCCAGCAGGGACAGGATAAACACCGGGGAGCTGTTTTTT

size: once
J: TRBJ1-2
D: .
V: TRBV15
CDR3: CATSPQRNYYGYTF
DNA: TGTGCCACCAGCCCTCAGCGGAATTACTATGGCTACACCTTC

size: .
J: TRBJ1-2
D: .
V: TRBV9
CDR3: CASSIRTGANYGYTF
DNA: TGTGCCAGCAGCATACGGACGGGGGCTAATTATGGCTACACCTTC

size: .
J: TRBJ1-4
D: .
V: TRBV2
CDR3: CASSEGSEKLFF
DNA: TGTGCCAGCAGTGAGGGGAGTGAAAAACTGTTTTTT

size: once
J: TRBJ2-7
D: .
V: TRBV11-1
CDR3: CASSLRTDYEQYF
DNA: TGTGCCAGCAGCTTAAGGACGGATTACGAGCAGTACTTC

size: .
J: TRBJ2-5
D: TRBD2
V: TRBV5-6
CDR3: CASSPWGSGEETQYF
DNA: TGTGCCAGCAGCCCTTGGGGTAGCGGGGAAGAGACCCAGTACTTC

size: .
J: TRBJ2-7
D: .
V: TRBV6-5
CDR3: CASSPVQAGSYEQYF
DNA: TGTGCCAGCAGCCCCGTTCAGGCGGGCTCCTACGAGCAGTACTTC

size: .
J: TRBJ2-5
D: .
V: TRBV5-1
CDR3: CASSLGLQETQYF
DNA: TGCGCCAGCAGCTTGGGACTCCAAGAGACCCAGTACTTC

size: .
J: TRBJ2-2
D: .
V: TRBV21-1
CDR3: CASSRIQGTTGELFF
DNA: TGTGCCAGCAGCCGAATACAGGGTACCACCGGGGAGCTGTTTTTT

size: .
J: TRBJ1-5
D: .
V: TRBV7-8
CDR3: CASSPRGREPQHF
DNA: TGTGCCAGCAGCCCCCGGGGCCGCGAGCCCCAGCATTTT

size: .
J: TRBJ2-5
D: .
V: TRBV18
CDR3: CASSPPGAERQETQYF
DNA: TGTGCCAGCTCACCACCCGGGGCGGAGCGCCAAGAGACCCAGTACTTC

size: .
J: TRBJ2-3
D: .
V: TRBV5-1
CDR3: CASSWSGSTDTQYF
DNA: TGCGCCAGCAGTTGGAGCGGAAGCACAGATACGCAGTATTTT

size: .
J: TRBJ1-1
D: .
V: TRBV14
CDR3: CASSQDQARRGTEAFF
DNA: TGTGCCAGCAGCCAAGATCAGGCACGAAGGGGCACTGAAGCTTTCTTT

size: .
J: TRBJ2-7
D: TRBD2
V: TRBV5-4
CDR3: CASSLRSGGEQYF
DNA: TGTGCCAGCAGCTTGCGGTCGGGAGGGGAGCAGTACTTC

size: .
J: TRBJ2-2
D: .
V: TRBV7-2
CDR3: CASSLSGAINTGELFF
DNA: TGTGCCAGCAGCCTATCGGGAGCAATAAACACCGGGGAGCTGTTTTTT

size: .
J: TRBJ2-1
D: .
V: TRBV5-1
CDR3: CASSPGESRSYNEQFF
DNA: TGCGCCAGCAGCCCCGGTGAGTCGAGGTCCTACAATGAGCAGTTCTTC

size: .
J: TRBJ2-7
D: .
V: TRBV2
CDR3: CASSDPSGAGKQYF
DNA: TGTGCCAGCAGTGATCCCTCGGGTGCGGGAAAGCAGTACTTC

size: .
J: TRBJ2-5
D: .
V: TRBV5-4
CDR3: CASSLEGGWETQYF
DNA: TGTGCCAGCAGTCTGGAGGGGGGGTGGGAGACCCAGTACTTC

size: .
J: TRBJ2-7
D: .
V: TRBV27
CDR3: CASSYRGLGDEQYF
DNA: TGTGCCAGCAGTTACAGGGGACTCGGCGACGAGCAGTACTTC

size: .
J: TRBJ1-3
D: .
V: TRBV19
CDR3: CASLNPAGNTIYF
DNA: TGTGCCAGTTTGAACCCAGCTGGAAACACCATATATTTT

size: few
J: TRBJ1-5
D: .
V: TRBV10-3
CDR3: CAIRDNRDQPQHF
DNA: TGTGCCATCAGGGACAACCGAGATCAGCCCCAGCATTTT

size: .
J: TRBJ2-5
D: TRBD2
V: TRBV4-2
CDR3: CASSLSQRGGETQYF
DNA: TGTGCCAGCAGCCTGTCCCAGCGGGGGGGAGAGACCCAGTACTTC

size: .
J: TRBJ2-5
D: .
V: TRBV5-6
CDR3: CASRMEGGQETQYF
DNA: TGTGCCAGCAGAATGGAAGGTGGGCAAGAGACCCAGTACTTC

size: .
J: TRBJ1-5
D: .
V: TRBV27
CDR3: CASSSQDPNQPQHF
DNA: TGTGCCAGCAGTTCGCAGGACCCAAATCAGCCCCAGCATTTT

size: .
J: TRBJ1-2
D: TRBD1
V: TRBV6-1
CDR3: CASSEGQGNYGYTF
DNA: TGTGCCAGCAGTGAGGGACAGGGTAACTATGGCTACACCTTC

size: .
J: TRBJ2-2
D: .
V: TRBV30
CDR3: CAWRGLGRYDTSNTGELFF
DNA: TGTGCCTGGAGGGGCCTGGGGAGATACGATACCTCGAACACCGGGGAGCTGTTTTTT

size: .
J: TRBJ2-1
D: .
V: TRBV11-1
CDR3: CASSSGTYNEQFF
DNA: TGTGCCAGCAGTTCCGGGACTTACAATGAGCAGTTCTTC

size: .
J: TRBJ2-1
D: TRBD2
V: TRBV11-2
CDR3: CASSFAGTRNNEQFF
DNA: TGTGCCAGCAGCTTTGCCGGGACTAGAAACAATGAGCAGTTCTTC

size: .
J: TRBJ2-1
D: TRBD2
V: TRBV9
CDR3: CASSVDGTSSYNEQFF
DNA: TGTGCCAGCAGCGTCGACGGGACTAGCTCCTACAATGAGCAGTTCTTC

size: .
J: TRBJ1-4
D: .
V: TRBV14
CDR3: CASSLIKGEKLFF
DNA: TGTGCCAGCAGTCTTATTAAAGGGGAAAAACTGTTTTTT

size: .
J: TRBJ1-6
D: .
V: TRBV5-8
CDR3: CASSQDINSPLHF
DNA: TGTGCCAGCAGCCAAGATATTAATTCACCCCTCCACTTT

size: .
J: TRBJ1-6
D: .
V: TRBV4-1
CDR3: CASSQDNLGTAYNSPLHF
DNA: TGCGCCAGCAGCCAAGATAACCTCGGGACTGCCTATAATTCACCCCTCCACTTT

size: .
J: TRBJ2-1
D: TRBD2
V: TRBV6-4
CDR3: CASSDSASGASYNEQFF
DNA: TGTGCCAGCAGTGACTCGGCTAGCGGGGCGTCCTACAATGAGCAGTTCTTC

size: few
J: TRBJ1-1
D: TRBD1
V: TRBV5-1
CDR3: CASSGRAGGLGTEAFF
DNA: TGCGCCAGCAGCGGACGGGCAGGGGGCTTGGGGACTGAAGCTTTCTTT